This is a list of T cell receptor beta chains from one sample in a study of cytomegalovirus exposure and HLA in healthy donors. TCRdb keeps only in-frame clones here, not all; method: immunoSEQ multiplex PCR. The sample lists about 120,000 clones; 75% to 85% were seen once. The sequenced sample was PBMCs. The receptor source for this set is a woman in her fifties or sixties in good health and CMV-seropositive. Each CDR3 is given with its conserved first and last residue.

V gene,J gene,CDR3 protein
TRBV9,TRBJ2-1,CASSPGTGSHYEQFF
TRBV11-2,TRBJ2-1,CASSVGLANNEQFF
TRBV18,TRBJ1-2,CASSPETLGDGYTF
TRBV4-2,TRBJ2-7,CASSHGTSVPYEQYF
TRBV4-2,TRBJ2-3,CASSQERAYGGAGTDTQYF
TRBV7-3,TRBJ2-5,CASSRASQYF
TRBV6-1,TRBJ1-2,CASSEWGQGYGYTF
TRBV19,TRBJ2-1,CASSIRPKFRSYNEQFF
TRBV4-3,TRBJ2-1,CASSQDIGVSGKGYNEQFF
TRBV9,TRBJ2-2,CASSVSGGAPGELFF
TRBV18,TRBJ2-5,CASSPPGTGGETQYF
TRBV7-2,TRBJ1-2,CASSLTGREYGYTF
TRBV7-9,TRBJ2-7,CASSYSSLVPEQYF